Given below is one T cell receptor (beta chain) in context. Its antigen target is currently unknown. Base qualities were left out, and no much larger clone turns up one base away. These data originate in a study of blood T cell repertoires in COVID-19 (dated by TCRdb to the early 2020s). For the study in its entirety: The collaborator samples originated in the United States, Italy and Spain and spanned the acute and convalescent phases of COVID-19. The material from the prospective study consisted of cDNA or gDNA derived from T cells, B-cell-depleted T cells, or PBMCs. Subjects who had been exposed to COVID-19, were actively infected with it, or had recovered from it provided the deeply sampled blood TCRbeta repertoires that made up the dataset. The repertoires were released in a freely available public database meant as a resource for research on the immune response to SARS-CoV-2. Samples came from the ongoing ImmuneRACE study (first 160 participants) plus 1,254 subjects from 6 global collaborators. Nearly every sample came with metadata listing a de-identified subject ID, COVID-19 status, age in years and sex. HLA class I and class II types, where available, came from metadata supplied by the sample provider rather than from assay-based typing.

The trim is 2 bases for V and 0 bases for J, with a gap of 14 bases between the germline ends. From its cysteine to its phenylalanine, the CDR3 spans 17 amino acids. CDR3 DNA is the only sequence kept; it has 51 bases, read in frame from the first base. Per the germline V gene, KGHSH is the CDR1 and LQKENI is the CDR2. Whole blood was collected in K2EDTA tubes by collaborating institutions according to the institutions' own protocols. For TCRbeta analysis, collaborator samples were shipped as frozen whole blood, as isolated PBMCs, or as DNA extracted from either sample type. Broader findings and caveats from the paper: How much clinical and demographic metadata was included differed by source and by participant, and the metadata was provided uncurated.

TCRbeta CDR3 regions were amplified from genomic DNA by means of the immunoSEQ Assay, a bias-controlled multiplex PCR. From the authors' description of their analysis: The number of nucleated cells in each sample was estimated by amplification of reference gene primers within the assay. To quantify the absolute abundance of each unique TCRbeta CDR3 rearrangement, sequence reads were collapsed and filtered. For each sample, productive Simpson clonality was calculated by taking the square root of Simpson's diversity index across productive rearrangements. As stored in TCRdb, this immuneACCESS dataset retains in-frame rearrangements with V and J assigned. A fraction of the clones does not appear; measured against another copy, unresolved V genes explain less than half of the discrepancy, and the remainder lacks a known reason. V, J and clone size are those of that table, while D and trimming were read from the DNA. The sample contains 140,000 to 150,000 clones, around four fifths of them found a single time. Of the sample, 2.5% to 3% is held by the ten largest clones.

The chain was built from TRBV18 and TRBJ1-5, and the D gene may be TRBD1, 6 bases matching. The sequenced material came from peripheral blood. This receptor was taken from a middle-aged woman with active or convalescent COVID-19. The DNA sequence is given as TGTGCCAGCTCACCAAAGACAGGAGCTAATAGCAATCAGCCCCAGCATTTT. It codes for CASSPKTGANSNQPQHF.